This T cell receptor beta chain derives from a study of neurological immune-mediated disorders. This clonotype was observed many times. Each CDR3 protein gets one entry after TCRdb re-called the 5' RACE reads with MiXCR. Here the sample spans 40,000 to 50,000 distinct CDR3 sequences, 2% to 3% being singletons. Per germline, CDR1 MNHNS and CDR2 SASEGT. Trimming shortened V by 3 bases and J by 6 bases, and 14 bases separated the two germline ends. This CDR3 region has 14 residues. Sequenced sample: PBMCs. The receptor comes from a young man with multiple sclerosis. This sequence joins TRBV6-1 and TRBJ1-1; D is unresolved. The CDR3 loop is CASSEGVPSAEAFF. DNA for the CDR3: TGTGCCAGCAGTGAGGGAGTCCCGAGCGCTGAAGCTTTCTTT.